Listed below are T cell receptor beta chains from one sample, sequenced in a study of patients and donors after allogeneic stem cell transplantation. Using its own MiXCR run on the RT-PCR reads, TCRdb lists one record per CDR3 protein. In the table there are about a million distinct CDR3 sequences, 15% to 20% of which are singletons. The sequenced sample consisted of blood, either unsorted or a sorted T cell fraction (not recorded which). The receptors derive from a human donor who was either an allogeneic HSCT recipient or a stem cell or donor lymphocyte infusion donor (not recorded which). It is not recorded whose cells these are; they may come from a transplant donor. The CDR3 runs from the conserved cysteine through the conserved F or W. D genes are given only for firm matches. Clone sizes are given selectively: once, few, many, or a class where the clone is expanded.

d_call,clone_size,v_call,j_call,cdr3_aa,cdr3_nt
TRBD1,few,TRBV20-1,TRBJ2-3,CSAERTGGRTDTQYF,TGCAGTGCTGAACGGACAGGGGGAAGGACAGATACGCAGTATTTT
NA,NA,TRBV6-1,TRBJ2-4,CASHRDKQNIQYF,TGTGCCAGCCACCGGGACAAGCAAAACATTCAGTACTTC
NA,few,TRBV11-2,TRBJ2-1,CASSLGRSGIYNEQFF,TGTGCCAGCAGCTTAGGTCGGTCGGGGATATACAATGAGCAGTTCTTC
TRBD2,NA,TRBV7-3,TRBJ2-1,CASSYTGTSYYNEQFF,TGTGCCAGCAGTTATACCGGGACTAGCTATTACAATGAGCAGTTCTTC
TRBD2,few,TRBV20-1,TRBJ2-3,CSANGGFTDTQYF,TGCAGTGCTAACGGGGGGTTCACAGATACGCAGTATTTT
NA,NA,TRBV2,TRBJ2-2,CASSQGVETGELFF,TGTGCCAGCAGTCAGGGTGTAGAAACCGGGGAGCTGTTTTTT
TRBD2,few,TRBV6-5,TRBJ2-5,CASSYSAGRAGETQYF,TGTGCCAGCAGTTACTCGGCCGGGAGGGCCGGGGAGACCCAGTACTTC
NA,few,TRBV15,TRBJ1-1,CATSRDIEGSEAFF,TGTGCCACCAGCAGAGACATTGAAGGGTCTGAAGCTTTCTTT
NA,few,TRBV7-3,TRBJ2-2,CASSLNGGKNTGELFF,TGTGCCAGCAGCTTAAACGGTGGAAAGAACACCGGGGAGCTGTTTTTT
TRBD1,NA,TRBV24-1,TRBJ2-5,CATSDPGQVETQYF,TGTGCCACCAGTGACCCCGGACAGGTCGAGACCCAGTACTTC
TRBD1,NA,TRBV4-1,TRBJ2-7,CASSQEDRASYEQYF,TGCGCCAGCAGCCAAGAAGACAGGGCGAGCTACGAGCAGTACTTC
NA,NA,TRBV29-1,TRBJ1-2,CSVEAEGYGYTF,TGCAGCGTTGAAGCTGAGGGCTATGGCTACACCTTC
TRBD1,NA,TRBV7-8,TRBJ2-5,CASSPWTGNSVETQYF,TGTGCCAGCAGCCCCTGGACAGGGAATTCGGTAGAGACCCAGTACTTC
TRBD1,NA,TRBV10-3,TRBJ2-7,CAVEGQGQHEQYF,TGTGCCGTCGAAGGACAGGGTCAGCACGAGCAGTACTTC
NA,few,TRBV7-2,TRBJ1-2,CASSPDRWNNYGYTF,TGTGCCAGCAGCCCCGACAGGTGGAATAACTATGGCTACACCTTC
TRBD2,many,TRBV12-3/TRBV12-4,TRBJ2-1,CASSFFGGGSANEQFF,TGTGCCAGCAGTTTTTTTGGTGGCGGGAGTGCCAATGAGCAGTTCTTC
NA,NA,TRBV30,TRBJ1-5,CAWSGGESQPQHF,TGTGCCTGGAGTGGTGGGGAGAGCCAGCCCCAGCATTTT
TRBD1,many,TRBV5-1,TRBJ2-7,CASSLRGTGGYEQYF,TGCGCCAGCAGCTTGAGAGGGACAGGCGGCTACGAGCAGTACTTC
NA,few,TRBV20-1,TRBJ2-3,CSAKYVDTQYF,TGCAGTGCTAAGTACGTGGATACGCAGTATTTT
TRBD1,NA,TRBV28,TRBJ1-1,CASRRGTGRPGGEAFF,TGTGCCAGCAGGCGGGGGACAGGACGTCCGGGAGGGGAAGCTTTCTTT
NA,NA,TRBV2,TRBJ2-7,CASSEAGMYEQYF,TGTGCCAGCAGTGAAGCGGGGATGTACGAGCAGTACTTC
TRBD1,NA,TRBV11-3,TRBJ2-2,CASSSRDRVKTGELFF,TGTGCCAGCAGCTCCCGGGACAGGGTAAAGACCGGGGAGCTGTTTTTT
TRBD2,NA,TRBV4-1,TRBJ2-1,CASSQIISVAGGGSSYNEQFF,TGCGCCAGCAGCCAAATAATTTCGGTAGCGGGGGGGGGGAGCTCCTACAATGAGCAGTTCTTC
NA,many,TRBV12-3/TRBV12-4,TRBJ2-3,CASSLATDTQYF,TGTGCCAGCAGCTTGGCCACAGATACGCAGTATTTT
NA,NA,TRBV7-9,TRBJ2-5,CASSRFGALGETQYF,TGTGCCAGCAGCCGGTTTGGGGCCTTAGGGGAGACCCAGTACTTC
NA,NA,TRBV9,TRBJ2-1,CASTQSGGAAPYNEQFF,TGTGCCAGCACCCAATCTGGTGGGGCGGCACCCTACAATGAGCAGTTCTTC